This T cell receptor delta chain was sequenced for a study of gamma-delta T cells after stem cell transplantation. TCRdb called clones from the RT-PCR reads again using CATT. The sample contains 1,500 to 2,000 delta-chain clones, 15% to 20% of which appear only once. The CDR3 runs 21 residues. Germline V lookup: CDR1 GEAIGNYY, CDR2 EKD. Of note for this clone: A read error is possible here, since a much larger clone lies one base away.

This TCR was sampled from a human donor. It is not recorded whose cells these are; they may come from a transplant donor. The chain links TRDV2 to TRDJ1; 11 bases map to TRDD3. The specimen was gamma-delta T cells. The CDR3 is CACDDILGDRPTGPYTEKLIF. As DNA, the CDR3 is TGTGCCTGTGACGACATACTGGGGGATAGGCCCACAGGCCCGTACACCGAGAAACTCATCTTT.